The rows below give T cell receptor beta chains drawn from one sample of a study of OX40 agonist ivuxolimab in advanced cancers. This table comes from immunoSEQ multiplex PCR, and its TCRdb copy is limited to in-frame clones, with some not included. The table records about 40,000 clones, roughly 88% of them present only once. Sequenced material: CD4+ or CD8+ T cells sorted from blood, taken in a trial of the OX40 agonist ivuxolimab. These receptors all stem from an adult with an advanced solid tumor such as melanoma, head and neck, liver or kidney cancer. Each CDR3 is given with its conserved first and last residue. D genes are given only for firm matches. Expanded clones are given a class, and other clones once, few, many or no size at all.

cdr3_aa cdr3_nt v_call d_call j_call clone_size
CASSTSGNTGELFF TGTGCCAGCTCGACTAGCGGGAACACCGGGGAGCTGTTTTTT TRBV28 TRBD2 TRBJ2-2 .
CASSPGWTGTDYTGELFF TGTGCCAGCAGTCCCGGGTGGACCGGGACAGATTACACCGGGGAGCTGTTTTTT TRBV27 TRBD1 TRBJ2-2 .
CASRTIWGRDEKLFF TGTGCCAGCAGGACCATATGGGGACGAGATGAAAAACTGTTTTTT TRBV11-2 . TRBJ1-4 .
CASSPQGYEQYF TGTGCCAGCTCCCCACAGGGTTACGAGCAGTACTTC TRBV27 . TRBJ2-7 once
CASSEFSGYEQYF TGTGCCAGCAGTGAGTTCAGCGGATACGAGCAGTACTTC TRBV6-1 . TRBJ2-7 .
CASSRTGHTGELFF TGCGCCAGCAGCAGGACAGGGCACACCGGGGAGCTGTTTTTT TRBV5-1 TRBD1 TRBJ2-2 .
CASGFASGNTGELFF TGTGCTAGTGGTTTCGCTAGCGGGAACACCGGGGAGCTGTTTTTT TRBV12-5 TRBD2 TRBJ2-2 .
CASSLAPGGGSGSPLVNEQFF TGCGCCAGCAGCTTGGCCCCGGGGGGAGGTAGCGGGAGCCCTCTTGTCAATGAGCAGTTCTTC TRBV5-1 TRBD2 TRBJ2-1 .
CASSSPRAESYNEQFF TGTGCCAGCAGTTCGCCTAGAGCGGAGTCCTACAATGAGCAGTTCTTC TRBV7-9 . TRBJ2-1 once
CTSSISGGRASNEQFF TGCACCAGCAGCATAAGCGGCGGGAGGGCCTCCAATGAGCAGTTCTTC TRBV1 . TRBJ2-1 .
CAWPTGVVEAFF TGTGCCTGGCCCACAGGGGTGGTTGAAGCTTTCTTT TRBV30 TRBD1 TRBJ1-1 .
CASSIGTSGSSYEQYF TGTGCCAGCAGTATCGGGACTAGCGGGAGCTCCTACGAGCAGTACTTC TRBV28 TRBD2 TRBJ2-7 .
CASSFLPWSSGNTIYF TGTGCCAGCAGTTTCCTCCCATGGAGCTCTGGAAACACCATATATTTT TRBV27 . TRBJ1-3 .
CASSIYSPPGGRENTEAFF TGTGCCAGCAGTATTTACTCCCCACCAGGGGGCAGGGAGAACACTGAAGCTTTCTTT TRBV28 TRBD1 TRBJ1-1 .
CASGWVDNTDTQYF TGTGCTAGTGGCTGGGTGGACAACACAGATACGCAGTATTTT TRBV12-5 . TRBJ2-3 once
CASTSGRTEGIEAFF TGTGCCAGCACCTCGGGGCGTACTGAGGGGATTGAAGCTTTCTTT TRBV6-6 . TRBJ1-1 .
CASWGGQNRPHYEQYF TGTGCCAGCTGGGGTGGACAGAATAGGCCGCACTACGAGCAGTACTTC TRBV2 . TRBJ2-7 .
CASGLGGSTDTQYF TGTGCTAGTGGTTTGGGGGGTAGCACAGATACGCAGTATTTT TRBV12-5 . TRBJ2-3 once
CASSLHSGGLYGYTF TGTGCCAGCAGCTTGCATTCAGGGGGCCTCTATGGCTACACCTTC TRBV11-2 TRBD1 TRBJ1-2 .
CASSLGPGGPYEQYF TGCGCCAGCAGCCTGGGACCGGGAGGGCCCTACGAGCAGTACTTC TRBV4-1 TRBD2 TRBJ2-7 .
CASSSRTTGTEAFF TGTGCCAGCAGCTCGAGGACAACGGGGACTGAAGCTTTCTTT TRBV7-9 . TRBJ1-1 .
CASKGNQGPVEAFF TGTGCCAGCAAAGGGAATCAGGGGCCCGTTGAAGCTTTCTTT TRBV6-5 . TRBJ1-1 .
CASSVYSTDSGNTIYF TGTGCCAGCAGCGTATACTCCACTGACTCTGGAAACACCATATATTTT TRBV9 . TRBJ1-3 .
CASSLEGPINEQFF TGTGCCAGCAGTTTAGAGGGACCCATAAATGAGCAGTTCTTC TRBV28 . TRBJ2-1 .
CASSSYRGTYEQYF TGTGCCAGCAGCTCATACAGGGGTACCTACGAGCAGTACTTC TRBV7-8 TRBD1 TRBJ2-7 .
CASSPAWGRKYEQYF TGTGCCAGCAGCCCGGCCTGGGGGAGAAAGTACGAGCAGTACTTC TRBV7-2 . TRBJ2-7 .
CASSFQGLYEQYF TGCGCCAGCAGCTTTCAGGGCCTCTACGAGCAGTACTTC TRBV5-1 . TRBJ2-7 .
CASSDGGDTRYEQYF TGTGCCAGCAGTGATGGGGGCGACACCCGCTACGAGCAGTACTTC TRBV2 . TRBJ2-7 .
CASSPGLAGDKNIQYF TGTGCCAGCAGCCCAGGACTAGCGGGAGACAAAAACATTCAGTACTTC TRBV7-8 TRBD2 TRBJ2-4 once
CASSLWRQLYTFWGYTF TGTGCCAGCAGCTTGTGGCGGCAGCTGTATACGTTTTGGGGCTACACCTTC TRBV5-8 . TRBJ1-2 few
CASSQESGDRLF TGCGCCAGCAGCCAAGAATCGGGGGACAGGCTATTC TRBV4-1 TRBD1 TRBJ1-2 .
CASSLVAGVTEAFF TGTGCCAGCAGCTTGGTAGCTGGGGTCACTGAAGCTTTCTTT TRBV11-3 . TRBJ1-1 few
CAWARGNTEAFF TGTGCCTGGGCGCGGGGTAACACTGAAGCTTTCTTT TRBV30 . TRBJ1-1 .
CASSLADNGGSGANVLTF TGTGCCAGCAGCTTAGCTGACAACGGGGGCTCTGGGGCCAACGTCCTGACTTTC TRBV11-2 . TRBJ2-6 .
CASSQEGLAGADEQFF TGCGCCAGCAGCCAGGAAGGACTAGCGGGAGCAGATGAGCAGTTCTTC TRBV4-1 TRBD2 TRBJ2-1 .
CASSAGLGAYEQYF TGTGCCAGCAGCGCAGGGCTGGGGGCCTACGAGCAGTACTTC TRBV9 . TRBJ2-7 .
CASSSFRTAGDDQPQHF TGTGCCAGCAGCTCCTTCCGGACGGCAGGGGACGATCAGCCCCAGCATTTT TRBV7-2 . TRBJ1-5 .
CASSSTGIDYGYTF TGCGCCAGCAGCTCGACAGGGATTGACTATGGCTACACCTTC TRBV5-1 TRBD1 TRBJ1-2 .
CASSPLYGDNNEQFF TGTGCCAGCTCACCACTCTACGGGGACAACAATGAGCAGTTCTTC TRBV18 . TRBJ2-1 once
CASLAGASYNEQFF TGTGCCTCCCTCGCCGGGGCCTCCTACAATGAGCAGTTCTTC TRBV7-9 . TRBJ2-1 .